This T cell receptor beta chain appears in the sequencing data of a study of cytomegalovirus exposure and HLA in healthy donors. General study points: In a later analysis, the majority of CMV-associated beta chains seemingly showed HLA restriction. Follow-up analysis later connected one missense variant in DCLRE1C with trimming of TCR beta V- and J-genes.

The V gene's germline CDR1 is MGHDK and CDR2 SYGVNS. Trimming removed 6 bases from V and 3 bases from J; junction bases left unmatched: 10. The CDR3 is made up of 16 amino acids. Unrecorded immune exposures were likely, despite nominal health at sampling. The PCR employed 60 Vbeta primers together with 13 Jbeta primers. Generated by immunoSEQ multiplex PCR, the TCRdb table keeps only in-frame clones and is missing some. Reported are 75,000 to 95,000 clones; the ten largest clones contain about 4.2%. As for this clone: Its cognate antigen is unknown.

Sequenced: PBMCs. This receptor was taken from a man aged 25 to 45 in good health and CMV-seronegative. V and J are TRBV25-1 and TRBJ2-2; 7 nucleotides align to TRBD1. The CDR3 DNA reads as TGTGCCAGCAGACAAACCGGGACAGCTTACACCGGGGAGCTGTTTTTT. The encoded protein is CASRQTGTAYTGELFF.